The clone carrying this T cell receptor (beta chain) was observed many times. Among the patients, none had received any treatment before thyroid surgery. In the study's own analysis: In papillary thyroid cancer, a distant-metastasis classifier was built using CDR3 differences across clinicopathological groups. TCRdb recomputed clones from the PCR reads via MiXCR. Clone size and V and J calls follow TCRdb, not the original study. The table records roughly 33,000 clones, roughly a sixth of them present only once. The data were taken from a study of metastatic and nonmetastatic thyroid tumors. The wider study: Repertoire comparison spanned blood and tumor or nodule tissue of malignant and benign thyroid patients.

The CDR3 is 16 residues long. The trim removed 4 bases at V and 0 bases at J, leaving 3 bases unmatched. Germline lookup yields CDR1 SGHDT and CDR2 YYEEEE. This chain links TRBV5-6 with TRBJ2-5, with 13 nucleotides matching TRBD2. The sequence derives from a male donor with papillary thyroid cancer or a benign thyroid nodule (not recorded which). Some clones in this sample may be carry-over from other donors' samples. Sequencing used blood. The CDR3 coding sequence is TGTGCCAGCAGCGCGGGACTAGCGGGAAACCAAGAGACCCAGTACTTC. As protein: CASSAGLAGNQETQYF. Full variable domain (outside the CDR3, taken from reference TRBV5-6 and TRBJ2-5): DAGVTQSPTHLIKTRGQQVTLRCSPKSGHDTVSWYQQALGQGPQFIFQYYEEEERQRGNFPDRFSGHQFPNYSSELNVNALLLGDSALYLCASSAGLAGNQETQYFGPGTRLLVL.